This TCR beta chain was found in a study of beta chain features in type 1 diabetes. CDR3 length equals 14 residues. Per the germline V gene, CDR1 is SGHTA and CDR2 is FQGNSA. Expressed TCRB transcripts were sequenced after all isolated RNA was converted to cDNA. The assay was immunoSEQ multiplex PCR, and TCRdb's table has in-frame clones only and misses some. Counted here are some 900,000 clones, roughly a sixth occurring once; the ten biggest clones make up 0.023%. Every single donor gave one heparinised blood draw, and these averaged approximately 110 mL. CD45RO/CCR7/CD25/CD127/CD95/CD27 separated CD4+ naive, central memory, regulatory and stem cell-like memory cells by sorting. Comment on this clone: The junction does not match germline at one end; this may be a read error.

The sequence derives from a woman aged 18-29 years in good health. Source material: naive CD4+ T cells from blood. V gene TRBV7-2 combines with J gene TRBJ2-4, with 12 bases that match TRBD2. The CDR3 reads CASSPGLAGGWASF. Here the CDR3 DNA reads TGTGCCAGCAGCCCGGGACTAGCGGGCGGGTGGGCATCCTTC.